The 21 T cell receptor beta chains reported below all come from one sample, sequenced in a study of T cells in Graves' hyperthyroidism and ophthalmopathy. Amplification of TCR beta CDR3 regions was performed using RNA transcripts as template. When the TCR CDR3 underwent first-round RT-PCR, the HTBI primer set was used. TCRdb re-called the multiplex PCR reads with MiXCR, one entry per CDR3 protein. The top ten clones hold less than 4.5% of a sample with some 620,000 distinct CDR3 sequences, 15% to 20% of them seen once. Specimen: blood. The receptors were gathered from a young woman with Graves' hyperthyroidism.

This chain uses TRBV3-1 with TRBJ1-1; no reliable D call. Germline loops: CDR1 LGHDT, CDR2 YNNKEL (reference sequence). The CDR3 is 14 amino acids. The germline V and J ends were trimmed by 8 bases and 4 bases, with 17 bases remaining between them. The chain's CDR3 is CASLRSFGSTEAFF. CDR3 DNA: TGTGCCAGCCTTCGATCTTTCGGGTCCACTGAAGCTTTCTTT.

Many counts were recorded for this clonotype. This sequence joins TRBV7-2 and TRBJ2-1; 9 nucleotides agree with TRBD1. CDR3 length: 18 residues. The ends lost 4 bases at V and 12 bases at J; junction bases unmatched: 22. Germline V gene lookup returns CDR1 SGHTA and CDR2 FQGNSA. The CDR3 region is CASSSSPGTGHTVKRQFF. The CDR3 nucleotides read TGTGCCAGCAGCTCCTCCCCAGGGACAGGGCATACCGTCAAAAGGCAGTTCTTC.

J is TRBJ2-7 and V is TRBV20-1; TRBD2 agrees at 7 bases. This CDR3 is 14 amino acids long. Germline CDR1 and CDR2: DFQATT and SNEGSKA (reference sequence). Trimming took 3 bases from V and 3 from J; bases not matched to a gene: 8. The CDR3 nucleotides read TGCAGTGCTAGTCCCCTAGCGGAATTCTACGAGCAGTACTTC. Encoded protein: CSASPLAEFYEQYF.

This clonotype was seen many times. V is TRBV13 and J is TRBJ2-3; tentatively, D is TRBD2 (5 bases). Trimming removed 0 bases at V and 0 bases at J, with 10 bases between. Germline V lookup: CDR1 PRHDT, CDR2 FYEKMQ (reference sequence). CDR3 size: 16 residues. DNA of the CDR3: TGTGCCAGCAGCTTAGGCCCCGGCGGGAGCACAGATACGCAGTATTTT. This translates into CASSLGPGGSTDTQYF.

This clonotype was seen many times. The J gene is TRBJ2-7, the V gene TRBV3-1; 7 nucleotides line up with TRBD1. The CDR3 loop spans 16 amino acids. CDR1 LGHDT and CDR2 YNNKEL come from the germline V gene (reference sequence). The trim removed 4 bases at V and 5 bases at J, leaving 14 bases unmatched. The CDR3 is CASSPLFGTAVNEQYF. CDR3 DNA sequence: TGTGCCAGCAGCCCCCTTTTCGGGACAGCGGTTAACGAGCAGTACTTC.

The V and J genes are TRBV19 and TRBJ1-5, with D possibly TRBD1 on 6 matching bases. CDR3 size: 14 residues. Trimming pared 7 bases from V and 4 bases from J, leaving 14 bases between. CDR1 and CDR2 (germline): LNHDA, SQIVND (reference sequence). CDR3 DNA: TGTGCCAGTATGTCGGGGGCTCGTAATCAGCCCCAGCATTTT. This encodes CASMSGARNQPQHF.

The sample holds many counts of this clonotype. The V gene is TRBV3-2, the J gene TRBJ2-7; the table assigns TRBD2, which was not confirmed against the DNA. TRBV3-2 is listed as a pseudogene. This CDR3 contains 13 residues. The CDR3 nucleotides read TGTGCCAGCAGCCAAGAGGGAGGGAACGAGCAGTACTTC. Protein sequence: CASSQEGGNEQYF.

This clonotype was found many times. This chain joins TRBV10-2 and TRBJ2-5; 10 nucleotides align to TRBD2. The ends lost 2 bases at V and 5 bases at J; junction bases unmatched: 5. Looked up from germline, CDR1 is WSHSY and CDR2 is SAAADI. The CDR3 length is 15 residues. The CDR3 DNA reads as TGCGCCAGCAGTGAGGTAGCGGGGGGAGGGGAGACCCAGTACTTC. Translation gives CASSEVAGGGETQYF.

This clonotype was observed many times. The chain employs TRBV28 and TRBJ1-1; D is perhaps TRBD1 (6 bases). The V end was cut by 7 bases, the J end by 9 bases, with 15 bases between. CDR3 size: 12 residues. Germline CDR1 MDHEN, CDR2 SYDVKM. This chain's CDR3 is CASIPVWGQAFF. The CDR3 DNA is TGTGCCAGCATCCCGGTCTGGGGGCAAGCTTTCTTT.

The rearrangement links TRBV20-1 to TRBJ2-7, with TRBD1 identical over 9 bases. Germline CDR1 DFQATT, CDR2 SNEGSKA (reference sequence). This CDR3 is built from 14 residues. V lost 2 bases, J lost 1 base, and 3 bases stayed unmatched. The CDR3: CSARSGQGSYEQYF. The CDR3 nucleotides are TGCAGTGCTAGATCGGGACAGGGTTCCTACGAGCAGTACTTC.

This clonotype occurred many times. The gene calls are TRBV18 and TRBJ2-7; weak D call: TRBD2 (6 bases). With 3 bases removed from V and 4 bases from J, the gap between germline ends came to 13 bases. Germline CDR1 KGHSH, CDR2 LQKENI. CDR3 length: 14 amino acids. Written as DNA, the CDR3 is TGTGCCAGCTCACCGCCGGGACTCGAATACGAGCAGTACTTC. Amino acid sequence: CASSPPGLEYEQYF.

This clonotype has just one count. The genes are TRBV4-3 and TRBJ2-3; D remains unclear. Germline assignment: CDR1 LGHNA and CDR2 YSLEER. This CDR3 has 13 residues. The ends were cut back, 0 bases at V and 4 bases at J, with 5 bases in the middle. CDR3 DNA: TGCGCCAGCAGCCAAGAGTGGTCAGATACGCAGTATTTT. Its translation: CASSQEWSDTQYF.

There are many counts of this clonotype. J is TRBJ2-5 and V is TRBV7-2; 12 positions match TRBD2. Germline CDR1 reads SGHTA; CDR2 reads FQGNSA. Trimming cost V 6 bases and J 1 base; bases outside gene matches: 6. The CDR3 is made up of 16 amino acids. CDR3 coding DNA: TGTGCCAGCAGGACCGGGACTAGCGGGTCCCAAGAGACCCAGTACTTC. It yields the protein CASRTGTSGSQETQYF.

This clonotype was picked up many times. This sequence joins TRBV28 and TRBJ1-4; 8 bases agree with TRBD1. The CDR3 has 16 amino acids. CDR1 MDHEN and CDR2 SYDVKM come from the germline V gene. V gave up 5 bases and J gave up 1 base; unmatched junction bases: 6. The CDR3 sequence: CASSPLTGETNEKLFF. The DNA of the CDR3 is TGTGCCAGCAGTCCCTTGACAGGGGAAACTAATGAAAAACTGTTTTTT.

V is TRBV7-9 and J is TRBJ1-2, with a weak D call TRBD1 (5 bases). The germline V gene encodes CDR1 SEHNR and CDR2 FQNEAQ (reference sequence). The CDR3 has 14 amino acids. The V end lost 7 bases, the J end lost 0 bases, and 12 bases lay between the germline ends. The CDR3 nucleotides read TGTGCCAGCAACAGAGGGGTAGCTAACTATGGCTACACCTTC. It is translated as CASNRGVANYGYTF.

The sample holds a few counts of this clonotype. The CDR3 nucleotides read TGCAGTGCCCGCATTGACGAGACCTACGAGCAGTACTTC. Its translation is CSARIDETYEQYF. The chain is built from TRBV20-1 and TRBJ2-7; unclear D gene. V lost 6 bases and J 2 bases, leaving 14 bases between the germline ends. The length of the CDR3 is 13 residues. Germline-derived CDR1 and CDR2 are DFQATT and SNEGSKA (reference sequence).

CDR3 region: CASSISGRFYNEQFF. For the CDR3, the DNA is TGTGCCAGCAGCATTAGCGGGAGGTTCTACAATGAGCAGTTCTTC. The chain is built from TRBV11-2 and TRBJ2-1; 10 positions match TRBD2. The CDR3 has 15 amino acids. The germline gives CDR1 SGHAT, CDR2 FQNNGV. V trimming: 5 bases; J trimming: 3 bases; junction bases outside the gene matches: 4.

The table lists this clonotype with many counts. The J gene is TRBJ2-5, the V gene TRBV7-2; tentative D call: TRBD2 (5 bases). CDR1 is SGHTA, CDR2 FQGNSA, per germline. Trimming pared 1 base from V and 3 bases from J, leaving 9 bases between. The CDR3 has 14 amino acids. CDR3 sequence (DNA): TGTGCCAGCAGCTTAGAGGCGGAGGAAGAGACCCAGTACTTC. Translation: CASSLEAEEETQYF.

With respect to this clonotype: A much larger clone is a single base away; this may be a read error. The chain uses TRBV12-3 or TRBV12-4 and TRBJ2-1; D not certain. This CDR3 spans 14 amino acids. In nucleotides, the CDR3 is TGTGTCAGCAGTTTATTGCTATCCTACAATGAGCAGTTCTTC. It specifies CVSSLLLSYNEQFF.

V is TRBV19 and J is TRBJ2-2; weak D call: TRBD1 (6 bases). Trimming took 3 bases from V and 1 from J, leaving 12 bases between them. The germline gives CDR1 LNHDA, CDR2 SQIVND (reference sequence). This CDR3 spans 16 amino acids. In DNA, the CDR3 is TGTGCCAGTAGTATTCTCGGGACAAGGAACACCGGGGAGCTGTTTTTT. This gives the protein CASSILGTRNTGELFF.

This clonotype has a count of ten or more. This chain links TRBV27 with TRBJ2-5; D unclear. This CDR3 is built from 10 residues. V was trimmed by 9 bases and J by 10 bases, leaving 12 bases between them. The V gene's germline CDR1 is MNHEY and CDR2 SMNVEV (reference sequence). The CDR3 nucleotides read TGTGCCAGACGTCGGCTGGACCAGTACTTC. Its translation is CARRRLDQYF.